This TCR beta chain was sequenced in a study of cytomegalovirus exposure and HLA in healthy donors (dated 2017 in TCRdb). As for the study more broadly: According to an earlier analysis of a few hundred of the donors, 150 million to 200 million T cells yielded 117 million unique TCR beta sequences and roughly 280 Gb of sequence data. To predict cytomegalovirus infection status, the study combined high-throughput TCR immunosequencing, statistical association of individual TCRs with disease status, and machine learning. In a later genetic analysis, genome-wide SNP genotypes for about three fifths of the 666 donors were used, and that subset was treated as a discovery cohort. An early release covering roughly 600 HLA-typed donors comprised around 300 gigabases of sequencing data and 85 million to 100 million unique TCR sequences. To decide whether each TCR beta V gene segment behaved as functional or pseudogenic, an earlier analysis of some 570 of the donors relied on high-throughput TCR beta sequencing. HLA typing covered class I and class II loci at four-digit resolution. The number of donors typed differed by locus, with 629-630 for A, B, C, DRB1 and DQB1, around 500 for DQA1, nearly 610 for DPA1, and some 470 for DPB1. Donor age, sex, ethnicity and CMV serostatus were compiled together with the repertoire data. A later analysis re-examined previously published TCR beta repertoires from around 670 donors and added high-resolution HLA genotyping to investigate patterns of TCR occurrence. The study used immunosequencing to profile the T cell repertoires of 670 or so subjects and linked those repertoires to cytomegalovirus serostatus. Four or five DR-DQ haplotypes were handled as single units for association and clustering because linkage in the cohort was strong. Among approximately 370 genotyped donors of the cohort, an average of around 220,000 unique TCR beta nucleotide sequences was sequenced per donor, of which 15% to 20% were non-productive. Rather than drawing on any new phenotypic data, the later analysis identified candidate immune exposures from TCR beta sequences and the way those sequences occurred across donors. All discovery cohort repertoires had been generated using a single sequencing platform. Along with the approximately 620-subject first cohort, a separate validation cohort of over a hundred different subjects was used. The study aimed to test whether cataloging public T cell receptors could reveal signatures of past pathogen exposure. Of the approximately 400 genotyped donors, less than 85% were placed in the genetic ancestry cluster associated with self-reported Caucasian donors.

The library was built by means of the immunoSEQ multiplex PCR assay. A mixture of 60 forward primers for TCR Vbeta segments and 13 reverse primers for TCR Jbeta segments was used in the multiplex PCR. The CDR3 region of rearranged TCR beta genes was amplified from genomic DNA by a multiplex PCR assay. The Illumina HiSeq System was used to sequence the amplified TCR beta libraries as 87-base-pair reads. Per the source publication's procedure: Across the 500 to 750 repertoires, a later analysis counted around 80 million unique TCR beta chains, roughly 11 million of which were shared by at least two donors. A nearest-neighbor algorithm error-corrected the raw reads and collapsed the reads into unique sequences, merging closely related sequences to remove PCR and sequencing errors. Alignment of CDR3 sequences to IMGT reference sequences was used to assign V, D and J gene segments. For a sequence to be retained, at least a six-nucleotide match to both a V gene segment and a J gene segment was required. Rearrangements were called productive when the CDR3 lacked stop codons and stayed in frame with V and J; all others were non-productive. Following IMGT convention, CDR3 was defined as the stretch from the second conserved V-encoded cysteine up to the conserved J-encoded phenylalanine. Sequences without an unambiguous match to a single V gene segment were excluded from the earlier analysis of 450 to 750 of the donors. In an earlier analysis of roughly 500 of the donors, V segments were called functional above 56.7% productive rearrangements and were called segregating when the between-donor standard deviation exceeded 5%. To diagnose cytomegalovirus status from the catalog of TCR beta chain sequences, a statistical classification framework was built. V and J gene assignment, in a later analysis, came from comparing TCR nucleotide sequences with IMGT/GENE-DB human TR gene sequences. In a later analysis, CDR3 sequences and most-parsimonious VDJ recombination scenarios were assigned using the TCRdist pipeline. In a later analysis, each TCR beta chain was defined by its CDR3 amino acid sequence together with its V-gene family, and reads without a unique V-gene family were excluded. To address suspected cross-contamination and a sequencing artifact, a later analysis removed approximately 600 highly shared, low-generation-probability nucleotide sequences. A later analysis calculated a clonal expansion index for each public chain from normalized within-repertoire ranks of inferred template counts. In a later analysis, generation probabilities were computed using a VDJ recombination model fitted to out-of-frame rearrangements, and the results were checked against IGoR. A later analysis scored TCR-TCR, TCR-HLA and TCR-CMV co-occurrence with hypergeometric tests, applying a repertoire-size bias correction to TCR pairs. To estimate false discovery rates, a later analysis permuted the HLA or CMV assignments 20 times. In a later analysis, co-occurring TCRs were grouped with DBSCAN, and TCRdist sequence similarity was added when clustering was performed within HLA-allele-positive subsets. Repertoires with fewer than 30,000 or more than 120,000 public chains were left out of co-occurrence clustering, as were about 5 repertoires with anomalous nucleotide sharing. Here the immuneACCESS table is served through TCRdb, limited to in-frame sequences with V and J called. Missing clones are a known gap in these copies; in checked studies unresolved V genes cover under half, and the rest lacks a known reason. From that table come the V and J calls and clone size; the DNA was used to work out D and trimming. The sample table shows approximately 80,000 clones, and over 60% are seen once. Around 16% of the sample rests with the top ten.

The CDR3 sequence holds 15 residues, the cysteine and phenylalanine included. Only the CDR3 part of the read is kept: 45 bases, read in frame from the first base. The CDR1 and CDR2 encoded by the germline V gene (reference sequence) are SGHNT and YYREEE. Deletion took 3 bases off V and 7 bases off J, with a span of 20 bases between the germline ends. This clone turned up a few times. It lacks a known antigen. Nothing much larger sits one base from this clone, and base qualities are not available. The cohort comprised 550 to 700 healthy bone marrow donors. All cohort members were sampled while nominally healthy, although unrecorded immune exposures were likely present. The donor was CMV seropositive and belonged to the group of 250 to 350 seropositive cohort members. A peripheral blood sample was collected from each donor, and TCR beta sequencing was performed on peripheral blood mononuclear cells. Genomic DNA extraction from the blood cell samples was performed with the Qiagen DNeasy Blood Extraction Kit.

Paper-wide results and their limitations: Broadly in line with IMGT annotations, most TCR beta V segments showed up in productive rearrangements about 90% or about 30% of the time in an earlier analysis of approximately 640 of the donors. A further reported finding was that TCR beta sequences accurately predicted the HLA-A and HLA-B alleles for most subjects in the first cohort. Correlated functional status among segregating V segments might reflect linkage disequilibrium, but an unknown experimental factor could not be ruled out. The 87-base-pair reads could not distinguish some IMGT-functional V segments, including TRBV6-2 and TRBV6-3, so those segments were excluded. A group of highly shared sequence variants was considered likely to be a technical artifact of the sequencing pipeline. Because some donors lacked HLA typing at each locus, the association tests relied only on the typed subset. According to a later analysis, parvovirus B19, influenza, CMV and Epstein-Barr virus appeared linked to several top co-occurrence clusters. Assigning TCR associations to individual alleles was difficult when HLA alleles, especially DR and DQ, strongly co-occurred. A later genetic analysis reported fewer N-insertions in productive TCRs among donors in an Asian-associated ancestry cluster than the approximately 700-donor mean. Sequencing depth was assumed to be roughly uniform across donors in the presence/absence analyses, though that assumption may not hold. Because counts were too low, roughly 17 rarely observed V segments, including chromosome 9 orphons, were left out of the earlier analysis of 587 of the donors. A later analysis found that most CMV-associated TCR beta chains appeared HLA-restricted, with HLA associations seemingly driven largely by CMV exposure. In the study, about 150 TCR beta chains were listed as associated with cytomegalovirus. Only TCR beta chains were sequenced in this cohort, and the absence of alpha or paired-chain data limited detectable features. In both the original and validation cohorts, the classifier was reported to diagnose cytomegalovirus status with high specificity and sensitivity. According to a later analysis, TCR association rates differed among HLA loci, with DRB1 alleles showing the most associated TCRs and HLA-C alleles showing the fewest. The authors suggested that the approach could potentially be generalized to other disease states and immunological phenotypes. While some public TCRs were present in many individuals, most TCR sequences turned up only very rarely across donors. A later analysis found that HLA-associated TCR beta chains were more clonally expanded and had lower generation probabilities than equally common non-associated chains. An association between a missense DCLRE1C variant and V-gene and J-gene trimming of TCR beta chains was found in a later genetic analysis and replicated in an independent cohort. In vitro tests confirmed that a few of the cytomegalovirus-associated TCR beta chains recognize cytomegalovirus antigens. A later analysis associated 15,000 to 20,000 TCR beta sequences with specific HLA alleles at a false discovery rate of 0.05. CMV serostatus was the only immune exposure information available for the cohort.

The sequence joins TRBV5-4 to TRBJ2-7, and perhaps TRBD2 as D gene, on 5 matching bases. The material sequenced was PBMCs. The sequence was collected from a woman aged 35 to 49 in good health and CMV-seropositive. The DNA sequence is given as TGTGCCAGCAGCTCCAGAGGGAAGGATGTCCGGGAGCAGTACTTC. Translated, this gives CASSSRGKDVREQYF.